The 21 T cell receptor beta chains listed next were all sequenced from one sample in a study of radiotherapy plus CTLA-4 blockade in lung cancer. TCRdb keeps only in-frame clones here, not all; method: immunoSEQ multiplex PCR. This sample yields 30,000 to 35,000 clones, of which roughly 70% are seen a single time; 4% belongs to the top ten. The sequencing here drew on peripheral blood, taken from a patient treated with radiotherapy plus ipilimumab. The source of these receptors is a human donor with non-small cell lung cancer who had stable disease on radiotherapy plus ipilimumab.

In this sample, this clone turned up once. The CDR3: CASSLVASSQETQYF. CDR3 nucleotide sequence: TGTGCCAGCAGCTTAGTCGCTAGTTCACAAGAGACCCAGTACTTC. The chain recombines TRBV11-1 with TRBJ2-5; unclear D gene. V lost 1 base and J 2 bases, leaving 11 bases between the germline ends. This CDR3 is built from 15 residues. Germline loops: CDR1 SGHAT, CDR2 FQDESV (reference sequence).

A word on this clone: Other nucleotide sequences from this sample produce the same CDR3. V usage is TRBV11-3 and J usage is TRBJ2-7, with TRBD2 identical over 9 bases. After removal of 5 bases from V and 4 bases from J, the junction contained 9 bases not matched to a gene. Germline CDR1 and CDR2: SGHNT and YENEEA. The CDR3 is 15 amino acids. CDR3 DNA sequence: TGTGCCAGCAGCGCCAACCCGGCGGGAGGGTACGAGCAGTACTTC. Translation gives CASSANPAGGYEQYF. Complete variable domain (other parts from reference TRBV11-3 and TRBJ2-7): EAGVVQSPRYKIIEKKQPVAFWCNPISGHNTLYWYLQNLGQGPELLIRYENEEAVDDSQLPKDRFSAERLKGVDSTLKIQPAELGDSAVYLCASSANPAGGYEQYFGPGTRLTVT.

The chain couples TRBV5-5 to TRBJ2-5; D not certain. The CDR3 covers 16 residues. V was shortened by 4 bases and J by 0 bases, with 16 bases between the two germline ends. Germline CDR1 SGHKS, CDR2 YYEKEE (reference sequence). The CDR3 sequence: CASSPGVASYQETQYF. Written as DNA, the CDR3 is TGTGCCAGCAGCCCTGGGGTAGCTTCGTACCAAGAGACCCAGTACTTC.

The chain joins TRBV29-1 to TRBJ2-4; 7 nucleotides agree with TRBD2. With 4 bases clipped from V and 6 bases from J, the junction kept 12 bases outside the gene matches. Germline loops: CDR1 SQVTM, CDR2 ANQGSEA. This CDR3 is 15 amino acids long. CDR3 bases: TGCAGCGTTGCGGTCCCAGCGGGACGGATAAACATTCAGTACTTC. Amino acids: CSVAVPAGRINIQYF.

CDR3 nucleotide sequence: TGTGCCAGCAGTTATACACAGGATAGCAATCAGCCCCAGCATTTT. Translation gives CASSYTQDSNQPQHF. V and J are TRBV6-5 and TRBJ1-5; tentative D call: TRBD1 (5 bases). Germline V gene sequence: CDR1 MNHEY, CDR2 SVGAGI. The CDR3 has 15 amino acids. V was trimmed by 3 bases and J by 0 bases, leaving 9 bases between them.

This chain uses TRBV5-1 with TRBJ2-7, with 8 bases that match TRBD2. Germline V gives CDR1 SGHRS, CDR2 YFSETQ. This CDR3 comprises 13 residues. After removal of 1 base from V and 8 bases from J, the junction contained 5 bases not matched to a gene. Here the CDR3 DNA reads TGCGCCAGCAGCTTGAGTGTAGCGGGGAAGCAGTACTTC. Translated, it gives CASSLSVAGKQYF. Combining the CDR3 with reference TRBV5-1 and TRBJ2-7 gives the whole variable domain KAGVTQTPRYLIKTRGQQVTLSCSPISGHRSVSWYQQTPGQGLQFLFEYFSETQRNKGNFPGRFSGRQFSNSRSEMNVSTLELGDSALYLCASSLSVAGKQYFGPGTRLTVT.

The chain is built from TRBV7-6 and TRBJ2-3; no clear D. Deletions cut 3 bases from V and 5 bases from J, with 3 bases between. The CDR3 is made up of 11 amino acids. Per the germline V gene, CDR1 is SGHVS and CDR2 is FNYEAQ. CDR3 region: CASSLEDTQYF. The CDR3 DNA is TGTGCCAGCAGCTTGGAAGATACGCAGTATTTT.

The chain couples TRBV6-1 to TRBJ1-1; 7 bases agree with TRBD1. Germline CDR1 is MNHNS and CDR2 is SASEGT. J was trimmed by 8 bases and V by 4 bases; bases with no gene match: 10. The length of the CDR3 is 14 residues. This chain's CDR3 is CASSAETGLGEAFF. The CDR3 nucleotides read TGTGCCAGCAGTGCCGAGACAGGGCTCGGGGAAGCTTTCTTT.

The chain recombines TRBV28 with TRBJ1-2, with D hard to call. Germline V lookup: CDR1 MDHEN, CDR2 SYDVKM. V lost 4 bases and J 8 bases, leaving 8 bases between the germline ends. The CDR3 length is 11 residues. The CDR3 reads CASSSFWGYTF. CDR3 coding DNA: TGTGCCAGCAGTTCCTTCTGGGGCTACACCTTC.

The V and J genes are TRBV15 and TRBJ1-1; D perhaps matches TRBD1 (6 bases). V lost 0 bases and J lost 4, with 9 bases in between. Germline V gene sequence: CDR1 LNHNV, CDR2 YYDKDF (reference sequence). The CDR3 loop spans 14 amino acids. CDR3 amino acids: CATSRDLRGTEAFF. CDR3 DNA sequence: TGTGCCACCAGCAGAGATCTCAGGGGCACTGAAGCTTTCTTT.

The J gene is TRBJ2-3, the V gene TRBV7-2; D possibly corresponds to TRBD2 (5 bases). Trimming left V 3 bases short and J 0 bases short, with 13 bases between. The CDR3 runs to 16 residues. The germline CDR1 and CDR2 sequences are SGHTA and FQGNSA. In DNA, the CDR3 is TGTGCCAGCAGCTTGGCGAAGGGCGGGAGCACAGATACGCAGTATTTT. This sequence encodes CASSLAKGGSTDTQYF.

This clone has only a few counts. The J gene is TRBJ1-2, the V gene TRBV6-1; D unclear. Trimming took 6 bases from V and 3 from J, leaving 17 bases between them. In germline, CDR1 is MNHNS, CDR2 SASEGT. The CDR3 loop spans 15 amino acids. CDR3 protein: CASRRAFSSDYGYTF. The CDR3 nucleotides are TGTGCCAGCAGGAGGGCCTTCTCGAGCGACTATGGCTACACCTTC.

This clone appeared a few times. Here the CDR3 reads CASSIWRQPQHF. Written as DNA, the CDR3 is TGTGCCAGTAGTATTTGGCGTCAGCCCCAGCATTTT. The chain carries TRBV19 and TRBJ1-5; no firm D call. This CDR3 spans 12 amino acids. V was trimmed by 3 bases and J by 6 bases, leaving 6 bases between them. CDR1 is LNHDA and CDR2 is SQIVND in the germline V gene (reference sequence). Together with reference TRBV19 and TRBJ1-5, the CDR3 gives the full variable domain: DGGITQSPKYLFRKEGQNVTLSCEQNLNHDAMYWYRQDPGQGLRLIYYSQIVNDFQKGDIAEGYSVSREKKESFPLTVTSAQKNPTAFYLCASSIWRQPQHFGDGTRLSIL.

A few counts support this clone. The rearrangement uses TRBV10-3 and TRBJ1-1, with D unclear. CDR1 and CDR2 from the germline V gene are ENHRY and SYGVKD. Trimming removed 10 bases at V and 4 bases at J, with 19 bases between. The CDR3 is made up of 14 amino acids. CDR3 sequence: CATKEQIGFTEAFF. Here the CDR3 DNA reads TGTGCCACAAAGGAGCAGATTGGTTTCACTGAAGCTTTCTTT.

This rearrangement joins TRBV12-5 to TRBJ2-2; TRBD1 agrees at 9 bases. V lost 5 bases and J lost 5; bases outside the gene matches: 6. This CDR3 has 15 residues. Per germline, CDR1 LGHNT and CDR2 FRNRAP. The CDR3, as DNA: TGTGCTAGTGGTAACCCCGGGACAGGGACCGGGGAGCTGTTTTTT. Residues: CASGNPGTGTGELFF.

This clone has only one observation. The gene calls are TRBV4-3 and TRBJ2-7; 8 nucleotides align to TRBD2. V was pared by 2 bases and J by 6 bases, with 12 bases of the junction left unmatched. The CDR3 contains 16 residues. Per germline, CDR1 LGHNA and CDR2 YSLEER. The CDR3: CASSQNPQAGVAEQYF. The CDR3 DNA sequence: TGCGCCAGCAGCCAAAACCCCCAAGCGGGAGTCGCCGAGCAGTACTTC.

This chain joins TRBV11-2 and TRBJ2-7, with D possibly being TRBD2 (6 bases). V dropped 4 bases and J dropped 3 bases, with 13 bases sitting between them. The germline gives CDR1 SGHAT, CDR2 FQNNGV. This CDR3 is 14 amino acids long. CDR3 sequence: CASSSRSGGYEQYF. CDR3 sequence (DNA): TGTGCCAGCAGCTCCCGATCCGGGGGCTACGAGCAGTACTTC.

A word on this clone: The junction differs from germline at one of its ends, possibly a read error. The chain employs TRBV7-2 and TRBJ2-1, with TRBD2 matching over 10 bases. From germline, CDR1 is SGHTA and CDR2 FQGNSA. This CDR3 comprises 15 residues. This CDR3 is CASSLAGVNYNEQFF. The CDR3 nucleotides read TGTGCCAGCAGCCTAGCGGGGGTCAACTACAATGAGCAGTTCTTC.

The chain couples TRBV7-2 to TRBJ2-3, with 9 positions matching TRBD2. This CDR3 region has 16 residues. The V gene end was trimmed by 4 bases and the J gene end by 0 bases; junction bases not matched to a gene: 5. Germline-derived CDR1 and CDR2 are SGHTA and FQGNSA. In DNA, the CDR3 is TGTGCCAGCAGCTCAGCTAGCGGGGCTAGCACAGATACGCAGTATTTT. Protein: CASSSASGASTDTQYF.

V is TRBV9 and J is TRBJ1-2, with D unresolved. V was shortened by 4 bases and J by 3 bases, with 10 bases between the two germline ends. The CDR3 runs 13 residues. Germline lookup yields CDR1 SGDLS and CDR2 YYNGEE. The CDR3 nucleotides read TGTGCCAGCAGCTATACTGGGGACTATGGCTACACCTTC. Its translation is CASSYTGDYGYTF.

This chain connects TRBV7-3 to TRBJ2-2; D gene ambiguous. The germline CDR1 and CDR2 sequences are SGHTA and FQGTGA. V shed 3 bases and J shed 5 bases, with 7 bases lying between them. This CDR3 region has 13 residues. CDR3 residues: CASSFVKTGELFF. CDR3 nucleotide sequence: TGTGCCAGCAGCTTTGTGAAGACCGGGGAGCTGTTTTTT.